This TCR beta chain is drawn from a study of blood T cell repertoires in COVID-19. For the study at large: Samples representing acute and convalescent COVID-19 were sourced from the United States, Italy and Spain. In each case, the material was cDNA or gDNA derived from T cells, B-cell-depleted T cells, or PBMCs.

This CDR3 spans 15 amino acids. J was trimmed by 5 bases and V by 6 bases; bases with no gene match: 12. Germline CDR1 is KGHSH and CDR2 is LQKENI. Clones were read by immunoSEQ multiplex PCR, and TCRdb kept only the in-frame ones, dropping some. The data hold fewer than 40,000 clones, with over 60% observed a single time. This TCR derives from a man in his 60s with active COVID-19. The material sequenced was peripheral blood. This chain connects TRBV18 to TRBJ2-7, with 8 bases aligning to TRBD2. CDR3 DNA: TGTGCCAGCTCTCCTGTGGGTAGCGGGAAGAACGAGCAGTACTTC. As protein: CASSPVGSGKNEQYF.